The clone carrying this T cell receptor beta chain appeared once. This sample was taken from a study of cytomegalovirus exposure and HLA in healthy donors. PCR involved 60 Vbeta and 13 Jbeta primers. Repertoires were generated with immunoSEQ multiplex PCR, while TCRdb's copy carries only in-frame clones and drops some. This sample carries over 60,000 clones, roughly 70% of them seen once, and the ten largest clones take around 12%. The J segment lost 6 bases and the V segment lost 6 bases, leaving 8 bases of the junction unmatched. Germline V gives CDR1 SEHNR, CDR2 FQNEAQ (reference sequence). The length of the CDR3 is 16 residues.

This receptor was identified in a man between 65 and 80 years old in good health and CMV-seronegative. The J gene is TRBJ2-2, the V gene TRBV7-9; the match to TRBD2 covers 12 bases. Sequenced sample: PBMCs. CDR3 protein: CASSTRLAGDSGELFF. The CDR3, as DNA: TGTGCCAGCAGTACCAGACTAGCGGGAGACTCCGGGGAGCTGTTTTTT.